One sample yielded the 10 T cell receptor beta chains listed below, sequenced in a study of CD4 T cells in relation to SARS-CoV-2 and coronaviruses. Sequencing used immunoSEQ multiplex PCR; TCRdb keeps in-frame clones, though not all of them. Among 35,000 to 40,000 clones listed, 77% were seen once. Antigens of these TCRs are unknown. Sequencing input: memory CD4+ T cells from PBMCs, cultured in vitro. The origin of the receptors is an adult with COVID-19.

V usage is TRBV27 and J usage is TRBJ2-3; 12 bases are shared with TRBD2. Trimming at V came to 2 bases and at J to 2 bases, leaving 14 bases not matched to a gene. CDR3 size: 20 residues. Germline loops: CDR1 MNHEY, CDR2 SMNVEV (reference sequence). As DNA, the CDR3 is TGTGCCAGCAGTTTAAATTTCTGGACTAGCGGGATCCACCACACAGATACGCAGTATTTT. This gives the protein CASSLNFWTSGIHHTDTQYF.

The V gene is TRBV7-2, the J gene TRBJ1-1; tentatively, D is TRBD1 (6 bases). Germline V gives CDR1 SGHTA, CDR2 FQGNSA. Trimming took 3 bases from V and 3 from J, leaving 11 bases between them. CDR3 length: 14 residues. The DNA of the CDR3 is TGTGCCAGCAGCTTTACACCAGGGGACACTGAAGCTTTCTTT. Encoded protein: CASSFTPGDTEAFF.

The chain combines TRBV30 with TRBJ1-1, with 7 bases fitting TRBD1. CDR3 size: 15 residues. V lost 0 bases, J lost 3 bases, and 7 bases stayed unmatched. Looked up from germline, CDR1 is GTSNPN and CDR2 is SVGIG (reference sequence). As DNA, the CDR3 is TGTGCCTGGAGTGTAGTGGACAGGATCGACACTGAAGCTTTCTTT. This sequence encodes CAWSVVDRIDTEAFF.

This clone was found a few times. V is TRBV7-9 and J is TRBJ1-5; no clear D gene. Germline V gene lookup returns CDR1 SEHNR and CDR2 FQNEAQ (reference sequence). The CDR3 is 14 amino acids. V shed 3 bases and J shed 5 bases, with 11 bases lying between them. This chain's CDR3 is CASSLSSADQPQHF. In DNA, the CDR3 is TGTGCCAGCAGCTTGAGTTCCGCGGATCAGCCCCAGCATTTT.

The V and J genes are TRBV2 and TRBJ1-2, with 8 bases aligning to TRBD1. Per germline, CDR1 SNHLY and CDR2 FYNNEI. Unmatched junction bases numbered 12, after V lost 7 bases and J lost 8 bases. The CDR3 contains 14 residues. CDR3 loop: CASNGQGNGYGYTF. The CDR3 DNA reads as TGTGCCAGCAACGGACAGGGCAATGGCTACGGCTACACCTTC.

V gene TRBV7-8 combines with J gene TRBJ2-2; TRBD2 matches 12 bases. This CDR3 has 18 amino acids. Per the germline V gene, CDR1 is SGHVS and CDR2 is FQNEAQ. Losses at the gene ends were 4 bases for V and 6 bases for J; bases not matched to a gene: 12. The CDR3 sequence is CASSSGLAGLFSAGELFF. The CDR3 region has the DNA TGTGCCAGCAGCTCTGGACTAGCGGGATTGTTCTCCGCCGGGGAGCTGTTTTTT. Full variable domain (remainder filled in from reference TRBV7-8 and TRBJ2-2): GAGVSQSPRYKVAKRGQDVALRCDPISGHVSLFWYQQALGQGPEFLTYFQNEAQLDKSGLPSDRFFAERPEGSVSTLKIQRTQQEDSAVYLCASSSGLAGLFSAGELFFGEGSRLTVL.

This chain connects TRBV28 to TRBJ1-4, with a possible D match to TRBD1 (6 bases). The V gene lost 8 bases and the J gene lost 8 bases, with 12 bases spanning the gap. This CDR3 comprises 12 residues. Germline values: CDR1 MDHEN, CDR2 SYDVKM. CDR3 protein: CASGGGAEKLFF. CDR3 nucleotides: TGTGCCAGCGGTGGGGGCGCGGAAAAACTGTTTTTT. The full variable domain, its missing parts supplied by reference TRBV28 and TRBJ1-4, is DVKVTQSSRYLVKRTGEKVFLECVQDMDHENMFWYRQDPGLGLRLIYFSYDVKMKEKGDIPEGYSVSREKKERFSLILESASTNQTSMYLCASGGGAEKLFFGSGTQLSVL.

This chain joins TRBV5-4 and TRBJ2-3, with 9 bases matching TRBD2. CDR3 size: 16 residues. Germline CDR1 and CDR2: SGHNT and YYREEE (reference sequence). V lost 0 bases to trimming and J lost 2 bases; unmatched junction nucleotides: 4. The chain's CDR3 is CASSLGGRENTDTQYF. The CDR3 coding sequence is TGTGCCAGCAGCTTGGGCGGGAGGGAGAACACAGATACGCAGTATTTT.

CDR3 amino acids: CASSQTSGNPSQETQYF. CDR3 bases: TGTGCCAGCAGCCAGACTAGCGGGAATCCAAGCCAAGAGACCCAGTACTTC. The chain carries TRBV5-5 and TRBJ2-5; 11 bases line up with TRBD2. The CDR3 totals 17 residues. Germline V gene data show CDR1 as SGHKS and CDR2 as YYEKEE (reference sequence). V was pared by 4 bases and J by 1 base, with 9 bases of the junction left unmatched.

The chain couples TRBV7-9 to TRBJ2-5; TRBD2 aligns across 10 bases. V lost 5 bases to trimming and J lost 0 bases; unmatched junction nucleotides: 12. The germline V gene encodes CDR1 SEHNR and CDR2 FQNEAQ (reference sequence). This CDR3 spans 18 amino acids. The CDR3 sequence: CASSPSFGTSVHQETQYF. As DNA, the CDR3 is TGTGCCAGCAGCCCCTCCTTCGGGACTAGCGTTCACCAAGAGACCCAGTACTTC.